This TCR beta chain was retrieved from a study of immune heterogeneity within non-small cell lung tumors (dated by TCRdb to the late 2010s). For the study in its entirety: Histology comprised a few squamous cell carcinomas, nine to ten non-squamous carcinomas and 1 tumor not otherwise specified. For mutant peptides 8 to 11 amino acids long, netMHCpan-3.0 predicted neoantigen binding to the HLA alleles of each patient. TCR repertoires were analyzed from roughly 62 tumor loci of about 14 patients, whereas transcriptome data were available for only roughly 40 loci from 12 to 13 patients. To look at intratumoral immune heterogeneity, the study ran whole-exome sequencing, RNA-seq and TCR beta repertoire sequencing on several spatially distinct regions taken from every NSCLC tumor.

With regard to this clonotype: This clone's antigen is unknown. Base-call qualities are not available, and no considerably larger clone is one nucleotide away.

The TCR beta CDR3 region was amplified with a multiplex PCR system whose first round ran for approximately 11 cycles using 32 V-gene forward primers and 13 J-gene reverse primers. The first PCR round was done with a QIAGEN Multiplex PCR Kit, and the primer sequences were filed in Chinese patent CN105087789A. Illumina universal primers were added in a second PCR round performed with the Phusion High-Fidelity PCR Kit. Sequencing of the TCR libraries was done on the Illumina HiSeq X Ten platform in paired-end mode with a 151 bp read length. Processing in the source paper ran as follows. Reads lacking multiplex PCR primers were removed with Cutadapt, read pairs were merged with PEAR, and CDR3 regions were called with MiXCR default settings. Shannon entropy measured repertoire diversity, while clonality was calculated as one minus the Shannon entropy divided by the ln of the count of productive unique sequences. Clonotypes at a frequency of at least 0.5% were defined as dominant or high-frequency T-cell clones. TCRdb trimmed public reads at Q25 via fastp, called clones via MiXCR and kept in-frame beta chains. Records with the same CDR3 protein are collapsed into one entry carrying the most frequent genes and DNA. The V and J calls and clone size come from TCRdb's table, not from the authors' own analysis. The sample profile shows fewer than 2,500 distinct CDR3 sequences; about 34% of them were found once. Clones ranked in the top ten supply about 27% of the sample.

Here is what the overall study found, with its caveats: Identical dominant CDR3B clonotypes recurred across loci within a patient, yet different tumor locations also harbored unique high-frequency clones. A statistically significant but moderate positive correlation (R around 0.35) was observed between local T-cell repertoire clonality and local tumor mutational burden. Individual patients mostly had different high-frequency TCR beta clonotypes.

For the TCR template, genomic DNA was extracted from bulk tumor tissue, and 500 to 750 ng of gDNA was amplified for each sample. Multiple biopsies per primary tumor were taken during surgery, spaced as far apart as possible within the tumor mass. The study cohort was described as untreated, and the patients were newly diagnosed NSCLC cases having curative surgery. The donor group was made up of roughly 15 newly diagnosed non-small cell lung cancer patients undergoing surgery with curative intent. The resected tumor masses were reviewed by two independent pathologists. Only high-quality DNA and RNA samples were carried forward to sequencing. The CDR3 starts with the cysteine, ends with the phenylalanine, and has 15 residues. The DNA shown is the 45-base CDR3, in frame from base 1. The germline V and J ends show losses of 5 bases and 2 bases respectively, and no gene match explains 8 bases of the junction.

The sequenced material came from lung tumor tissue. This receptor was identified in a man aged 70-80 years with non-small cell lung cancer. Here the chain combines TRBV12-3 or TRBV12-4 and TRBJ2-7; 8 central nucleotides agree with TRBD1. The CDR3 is CASSLGTGDAYEQYF. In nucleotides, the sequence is TGTGCCAGCAGTCTTGGGACAGGAGACGCCTACGAGCAGTACTTC.